The source of this T cell receptor beta chain is a study of CD8+ T cells in alopecia areata listed by TCRdb under 2018. About the investigation overall: Treated patients were enrolled in an open-label pilot trial of oral tofacitinib, 5 to 10 mg twice daily, for moderate-to-severe alopecia areata. Tofacitinib was administered for 6 to 18 months, and 6 months of follow-up off drug were then conducted to assess delayed response and recurrence. Disease severity in treated patients was measured with the SALT score, which quantifies the percentage of affected scalp surface area. High-throughput TCRbeta sequencing was used to examine T cell clonal expansion in alopecia areata in both the C3H/HeJ mouse model and human patients. Scalp tissue and sorted CD4+ and CD8+ peripheral blood T cells from patchy and totalis/universalis alopecia areata patients and from healthy controls were covered by human TCRbeta sequencing. Patients on tofacitinib were biopsied at baseline and after 4 and 24 weeks of treatment, and several of the patients also had a later scalp biopsy. Clonality in the scalp was compared among normal scalp (n=4), patchy alopecia areata scalp (n=8), and alopecia totalis/universalis scalp (n=8). RNA was obtained with the PAXgene miRNA kit for fixed scalp, the miRNeasy kit for PBMCs, and the RNeasy kit for mouse skin. TCRbeta CDR3 regions were amplified by immunoSEQ multiplex PCR using 35 Vbeta forward and 13 Jbeta reverse primers. Here is what the overall study found, with its caveats: With tofacitinib, both scalp clonality and the number of expanded CD8+ clones among the top 100 scalp clones went down significantly. During tofacitinib treatment, many expanded lesional clones remained in scalp and blood, and this persistence may partly explain relapse after treatment is stopped. Because the treated cohort was small and included a single nonresponder, larger studies are needed to assess links between baseline CD8+ expansion and response. Shared TCR sequences between patients were less evident than in mice, which may be partly attributable to HLA diversity in the patient population. Unlike mouse skin, which is dominated by gammadelta T cells, normal human skin has resident alphabeta T cells that are also sequenced, and this complicates analysis of the scalp TCR repertoire. Higher clonality and more expanded CD8+ clones were observed in lesional scalp than in normal scalp, particularly in alopecia totalis/universalis, a finding suggestive of antigenic drive.

This specimen's time point label, interpreted: 4 weeks on oral tofacitinib. This specimen's treatment or condition label, interpreted: oral pan-JAK inhibitor, 5-10 mg twice daily. Peripheral blood and lesional scalp punch biopsies were obtained from patients with alopecia areata. PBMCs were separated by density centrifugation and stained for CD3, CD4 and CD8, after which CD4+ and CD8+ T cells were sorted on a FACSAria. Library generation was performed with the immunoSEQ multiplex PCR assay. To provide template for TCR sequencing, every sample had RNA extracted and reverse transcribed into cDNA. SuperScript III was used to make first-strand cDNA, primed with a 2:1 mix of oligo-dT and random hexamers. A synthetic immune receptor repertoire was used to gauge amplification bias, and whatever bias remained was removed computationally. Per the authors' processing: After raw reads were preprocessed to remove errors, the CDR3 was defined following IMGT conventions as running from the conserved cysteine to phenylalanine. To get clonality, Shannon entropy was normalized by log2 of the number of productive unique TCRs and the result was subtracted from 1. CD4 or CD8 identity of scalp clones was inferred by cross-referencing scalp TCRbeta sequences with sorted blood CD4 and CD8 repertoires. Entries here come from immuneACCESS through TCRdb and include only in-frame sequences with V and J called. Some clones fail to appear in such tables; in the studies checked, an unresolved V gene covers under half of the shortfall, and the cause of the remainder is unknown. Clone size and the V and J calls come from that table; the DNA yielded D and trimming. The sample table records 110,000 or so clones; about 54% of these occur just once. Nearly 30% of the sample comes from the top ten.

Notes on this clone: The specificity of this receptor is unknown. The input lacks base qualities; no much larger clone sits a single base away.

CDR1 and CDR2 (GTSNPN, SVGIG) derive from the germline V gene (reference sequence). The CDR3 measures 13 amino acids from cysteine to phenylalanine. Just CDR3 DNA is preserved here, 39 bases in frame from base 1. The V end gives up 6 bases and the J end 0 bases, leaving 1 base in the junction not matched to a gene. This clonotype was sampled from a human donor with alopecia areata. Recombination joined TRBV30 with TRBJ2-7, with 11 middle bases fitting TRBD1. The sample was CD8+ T cells sorted from blood, taken at week 4, from a patient treated with tofacitinib. The base sequence is TGTGCCTGCGGGACAGGGGGCTCCTACGAGCAGTACTTC. This translates into CACGTGGSYEQYF.